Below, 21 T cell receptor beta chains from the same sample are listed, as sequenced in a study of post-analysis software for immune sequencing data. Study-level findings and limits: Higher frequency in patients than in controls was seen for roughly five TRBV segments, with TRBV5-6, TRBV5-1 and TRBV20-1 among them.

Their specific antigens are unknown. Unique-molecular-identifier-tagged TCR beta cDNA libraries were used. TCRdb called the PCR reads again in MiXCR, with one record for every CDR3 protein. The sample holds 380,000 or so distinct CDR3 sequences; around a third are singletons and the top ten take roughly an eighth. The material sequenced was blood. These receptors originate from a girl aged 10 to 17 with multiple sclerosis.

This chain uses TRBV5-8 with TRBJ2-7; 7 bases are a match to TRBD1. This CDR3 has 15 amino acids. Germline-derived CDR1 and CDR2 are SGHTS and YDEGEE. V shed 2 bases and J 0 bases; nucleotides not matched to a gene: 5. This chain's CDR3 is CASSFEQGDSYEQYF. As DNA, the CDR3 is TGTGCCAGCAGCTTCGAGCAGGGGGACTCCTACGAGCAGTACTTC.

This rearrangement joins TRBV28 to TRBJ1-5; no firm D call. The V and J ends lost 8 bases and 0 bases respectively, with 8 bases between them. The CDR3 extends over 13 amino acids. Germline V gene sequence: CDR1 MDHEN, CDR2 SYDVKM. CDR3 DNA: TGTGCCAGCTGCAGTTATAGCAATCAGCCCCAGCATTTT. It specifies CASCSYSNQPQHF.

CDR3 DNA sequence: TGTGCCACCAGCAGAGACAACTACGAAGAGACCCAGTACTTC. Translated, it gives CATSRDNYEETQYF. The chain couples TRBV15 to TRBJ2-5, with D uncertain. Germline V gives CDR1 LNHNV, CDR2 YYDKDF (reference sequence). V was pared by 0 bases and J by 3 bases, with 8 bases between. This CDR3 contains 14 residues.

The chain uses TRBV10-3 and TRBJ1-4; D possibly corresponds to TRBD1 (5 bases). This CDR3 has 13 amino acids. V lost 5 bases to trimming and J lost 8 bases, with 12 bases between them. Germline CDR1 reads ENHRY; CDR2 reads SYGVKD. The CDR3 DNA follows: TGTGCCATCAGTCCATCGGGACGAGAAAAACTGTTTTTT. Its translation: CAISPSGREKLFF.

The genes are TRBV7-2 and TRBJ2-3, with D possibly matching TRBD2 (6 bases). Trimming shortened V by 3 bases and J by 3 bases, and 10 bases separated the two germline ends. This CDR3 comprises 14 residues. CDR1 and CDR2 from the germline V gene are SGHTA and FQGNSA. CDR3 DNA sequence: TGTGCCAGCAGCTTTCAGCTAGCGACAGATACGCAGTATTTT. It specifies CASSFQLATDTQYF.

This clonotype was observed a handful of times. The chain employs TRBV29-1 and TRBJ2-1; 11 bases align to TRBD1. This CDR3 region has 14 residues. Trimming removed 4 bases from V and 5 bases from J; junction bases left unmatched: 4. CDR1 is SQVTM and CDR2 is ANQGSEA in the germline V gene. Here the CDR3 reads CSVVDRGQNNEQFF. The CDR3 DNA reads TGCAGCGTTGTGGACAGGGGGCAGAACAATGAGCAGTTCTTC.

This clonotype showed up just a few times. The CDR3 region is CSASLGTGSKTNYGYTF. CDR3 nucleotides: TGCAGTGCTAGTCTCGGGACAGGGAGTAAGACTAACTATGGCTACACCTTC. The gene calls are TRBV20-1 and TRBJ1-2, with 9 positions matching TRBD1. The V and J ends lost 3 bases and 0 bases, in that order; junction bases with no gene match: 11. This CDR3 comprises 17 residues. CDR1 DFQATT and CDR2 SNEGSKA come from the germline V gene (reference sequence).

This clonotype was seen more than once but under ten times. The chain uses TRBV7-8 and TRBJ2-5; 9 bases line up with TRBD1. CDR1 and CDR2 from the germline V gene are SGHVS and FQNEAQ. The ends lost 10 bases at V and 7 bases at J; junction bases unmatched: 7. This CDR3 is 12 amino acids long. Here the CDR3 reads CATGQGMGTQYF. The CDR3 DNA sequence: TGTGCCACGGGACAGGGAATGGGGACCCAGTACTTC. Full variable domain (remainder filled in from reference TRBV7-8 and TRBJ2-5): GAGVSQSPRYKVAKRGQDVALRCDPISGHVSLFWYQQALGQGPEFLTYFQNEAQLDKSGLPSDRFFAERPEGSVSTLKIQRTQQEDSAVYLCATGQGMGTQYFGPGTRLLVL.

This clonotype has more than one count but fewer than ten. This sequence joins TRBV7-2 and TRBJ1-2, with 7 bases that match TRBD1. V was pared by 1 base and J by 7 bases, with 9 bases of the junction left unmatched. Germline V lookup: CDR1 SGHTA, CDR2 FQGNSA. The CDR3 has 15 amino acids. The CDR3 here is CASSLGFQQGFGYTF. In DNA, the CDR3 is TGTGCCAGCAGCTTAGGATTCCAACAGGGGTTTGGCTACACCTTC.

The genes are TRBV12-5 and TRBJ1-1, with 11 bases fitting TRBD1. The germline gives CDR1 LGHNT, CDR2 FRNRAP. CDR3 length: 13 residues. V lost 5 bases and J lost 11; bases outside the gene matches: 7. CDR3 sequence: CASGPGQGVAAFF. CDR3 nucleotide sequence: TGTGCTAGTGGTCCGGGACAGGGGGTGGCCGCTTTCTTT.

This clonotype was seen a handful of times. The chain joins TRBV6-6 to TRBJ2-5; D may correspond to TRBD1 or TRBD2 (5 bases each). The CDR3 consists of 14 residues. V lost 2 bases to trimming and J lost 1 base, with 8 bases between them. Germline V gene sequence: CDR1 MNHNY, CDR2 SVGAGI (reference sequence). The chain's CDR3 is CASSYEGFQETQYF. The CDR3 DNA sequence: TGTGCCAGCAGTTACGAGGGGTTCCAAGAGACCCAGTACTTC.

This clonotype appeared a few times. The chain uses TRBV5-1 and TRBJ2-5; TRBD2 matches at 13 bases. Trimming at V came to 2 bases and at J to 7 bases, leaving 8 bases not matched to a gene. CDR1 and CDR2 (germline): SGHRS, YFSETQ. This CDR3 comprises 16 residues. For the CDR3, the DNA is TGCGCCAGCAGCTTTCGACTAGCGGGGGGCCGGGGGACCCAGTACTTC. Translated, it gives CASSFRLAGGRGTQYF.

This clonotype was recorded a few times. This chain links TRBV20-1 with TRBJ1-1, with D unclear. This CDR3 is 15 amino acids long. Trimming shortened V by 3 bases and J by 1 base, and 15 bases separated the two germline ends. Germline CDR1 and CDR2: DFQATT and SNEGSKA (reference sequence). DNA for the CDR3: TGCAGTGCTAGGGCCAGCCTGGCCCCGAACACTGAAGCTTTCTTT. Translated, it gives CSARASLAPNTEAFF.

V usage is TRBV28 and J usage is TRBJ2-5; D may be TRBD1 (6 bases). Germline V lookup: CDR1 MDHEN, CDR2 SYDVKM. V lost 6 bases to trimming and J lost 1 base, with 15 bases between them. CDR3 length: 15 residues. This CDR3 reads CASSDEQGSQETQYF. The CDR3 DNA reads TGTGCCAGCAGCGACGAGCAGGGGAGCCAAGAGACCCAGTACTTC.

The DNA of the CDR3 is TGTGCCACCAGCCACTTAGCGGGGGGCACAGATACGCAGTATTTT. Residues: CATSHLAGGTDTQYF. The genes are TRBV15 and TRBJ2-3; 9 bases match TRBD2. The CDR3 is made up of 15 amino acids. J gave up 1 base and V 5 bases, and 4 bases lay outside the gene matches. The germline gives CDR1 LNHNV, CDR2 YYDKDF (reference sequence).

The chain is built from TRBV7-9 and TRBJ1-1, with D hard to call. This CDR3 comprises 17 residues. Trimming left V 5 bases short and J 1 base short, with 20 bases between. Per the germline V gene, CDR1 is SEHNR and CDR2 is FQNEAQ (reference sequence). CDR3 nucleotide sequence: TGTGCCAGCAGCCCCCCCGAGCTGGGCTGGAGGAACACTGAAGCTTTCTTT. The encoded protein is CASSPPELGWRNTEAFF.

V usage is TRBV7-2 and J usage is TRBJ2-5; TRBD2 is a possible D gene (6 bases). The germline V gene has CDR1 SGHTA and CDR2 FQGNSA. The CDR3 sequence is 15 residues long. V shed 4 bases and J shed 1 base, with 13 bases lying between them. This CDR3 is CASSSRLVSQETQYF. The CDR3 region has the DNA TGTGCCAGCAGCTCTCGACTAGTAAGCCAAGAGACCCAGTACTTC.

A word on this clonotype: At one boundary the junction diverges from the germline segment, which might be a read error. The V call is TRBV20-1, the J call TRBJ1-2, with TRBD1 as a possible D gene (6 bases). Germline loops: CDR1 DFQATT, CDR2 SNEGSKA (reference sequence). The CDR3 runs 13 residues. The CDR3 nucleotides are TGCAGTGCTAGGACAGGTCCTAACCATGGCTACACCTTC. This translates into CSARTGPNHGYTF.

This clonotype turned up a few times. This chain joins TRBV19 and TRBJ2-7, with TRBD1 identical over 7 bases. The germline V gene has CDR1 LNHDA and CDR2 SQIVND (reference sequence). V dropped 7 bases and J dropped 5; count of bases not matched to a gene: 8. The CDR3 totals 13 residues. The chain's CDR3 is CASIGQAKDEQYF. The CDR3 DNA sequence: TGTGCCAGTATCGGACAGGCGAAAGACGAGCAGTACTTC.

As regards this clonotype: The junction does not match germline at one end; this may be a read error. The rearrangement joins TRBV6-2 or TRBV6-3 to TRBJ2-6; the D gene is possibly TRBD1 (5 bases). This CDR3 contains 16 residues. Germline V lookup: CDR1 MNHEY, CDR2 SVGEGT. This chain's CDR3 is CASSLETASGANVLTF. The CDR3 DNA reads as TGCGCCAGCAGCCTAGAGACAGCCTCTGGGGCCAACGTCCTGACTTTC.

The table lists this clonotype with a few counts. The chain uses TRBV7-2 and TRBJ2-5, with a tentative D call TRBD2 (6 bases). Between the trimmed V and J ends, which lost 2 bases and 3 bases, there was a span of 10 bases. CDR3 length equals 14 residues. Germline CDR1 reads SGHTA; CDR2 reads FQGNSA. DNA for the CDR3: TGTGCCAGCAGCTTATGGGGGGAGAAAGAGACCCAGTACTTC. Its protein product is CASSLWGEKETQYF.